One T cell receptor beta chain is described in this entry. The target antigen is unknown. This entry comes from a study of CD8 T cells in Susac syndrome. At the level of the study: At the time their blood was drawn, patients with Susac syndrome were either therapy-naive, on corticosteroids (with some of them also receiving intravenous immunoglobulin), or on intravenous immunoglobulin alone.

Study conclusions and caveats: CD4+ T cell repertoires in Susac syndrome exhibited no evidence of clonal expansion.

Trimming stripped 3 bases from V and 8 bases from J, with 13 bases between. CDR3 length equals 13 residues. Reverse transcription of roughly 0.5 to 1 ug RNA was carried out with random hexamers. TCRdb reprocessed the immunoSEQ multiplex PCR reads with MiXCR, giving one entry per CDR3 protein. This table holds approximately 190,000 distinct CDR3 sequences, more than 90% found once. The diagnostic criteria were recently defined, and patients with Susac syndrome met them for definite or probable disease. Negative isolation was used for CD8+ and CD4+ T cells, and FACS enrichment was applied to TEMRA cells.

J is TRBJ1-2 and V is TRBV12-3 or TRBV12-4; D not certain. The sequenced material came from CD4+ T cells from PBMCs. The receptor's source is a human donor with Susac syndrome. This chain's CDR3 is CASSFAGFGGYTF. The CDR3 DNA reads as TGTGCCAGCAGTTTTGCTGGGTTTGGCGGCTACACCTTC.